The T cell receptor beta chain under discussion was sequenced for a study of early T cells in non-severe SARS-CoV-2 infection. Unique molecular identifiers were affixed to single, distinct cDNA molecules. TCRdb processed the 5' RACE reads anew with MiXCR; each CDR3 protein has one entry. The data contain around 66,000 distinct CDR3 sequences, 5.5% to 7% of them singletons. Many counts were recorded for this clonotype. Antigen unknown. Germline CDR1 is DFQATT and CDR2 is SNEGSKA (reference sequence). V shed 0 bases and J shed 2 bases, with 13 bases lying between them. The CDR3 covers 15 residues. Study findings and constraints: Matching with VDJdb favored anti-spike CD8 responses (missing private and CD4 specificities).

The rearrangement links TRBV20-1 to TRBJ1-2; D is unresolved. Specimen: whole blood, collected at baseline. The TCR originated in an adult who was a healthcare worker with PCR-confirmed SARS-CoV-2 infection or an uninfected control (not recorded which). Written as DNA, the CDR3 is TGCAGTGCTAGAGATTACGACAAAGGGAACTATGGCTACACCTTC. Encoded protein: CSARDYDKGNYGYTF.